A selection of T cell receptor beta chains follows, all from one sample in a study of T cell repertoires in cytomegalovirus infection. TCRdb re-derived calls from the reads in MiXCR, one entry per CDR3 protein. The sample records around 34,000 distinct CDR3 sequences, over 50% being singletons. No cognate antigen is known for these TCRs. Specimen: CD8+ T cells from cultured PBMCs, collected from culture after CMV antigen stimulation. Every receptor here comes from a human donor in good health (CMV status not recorded). Some clones in this sample may be carry-over from other donors' samples. CDR3s include the opening cysteine and the closing phenylalanine or tryptophan. The D gene is left open where the match is weak. Clone size is given for some rows only: seen once, a few or many times, or a class if the clone is expanded.

D gene: TRBD1
V gene: TRBV7-6
J gene: TRBJ1-2
clone size: few
CDR3 DNA: TGTGCCAGCAGCCCACGCCCCGGACAGGGGGCGATCCCCGACTATGGCTACACCTTC
CDR3 protein: CASSPRPGQGAIPDYGYTF

D gene: TRBD1
V gene: TRBV5-1
J gene: TRBJ1-1
clone size: .
CDR3 DNA: TGCGCCAGCAGCTCATCCCAGGGGGCGCACGGATCTGAAGCTTTCTTT
CDR3 protein: CASSSSQGAHGSEAFF

D gene: TRBD2
V gene: TRBV11-2
J gene: TRBJ2-5
clone size: .
CDR3 DNA: TGTGCCAGCAGCTTCTTTAGCGGGGAGGGTAGGGAGACCCAGTACTTC
CDR3 protein: CASSFFSGEGRETQYF

D gene: TRBD2
V gene: TRBV24-1
J gene: TRBJ2-3
clone size: .
CDR3 DNA: TGTGCCACCAGTGATTTTTTAGCGGGAGAATCAGATACGCAGTATTTT
CDR3 protein: CATSDFLAGESDTQYF

D gene: TRBD1
V gene: TRBV7-2
J gene: TRBJ2-3
clone size: .
CDR3 DNA: TGTGCCAGCAGCTTAGCCCGGGACAGGGGAGAAACAGATACGCAGTATTTT
CDR3 protein: CASSLARDRGETDTQYF

D gene: .
V gene: TRBV7-2
J gene: TRBJ1-1
clone size: .
CDR3 DNA: TGTGCCAGCAGCTTAGTAGGGAGGAACACTGAAGCTTTCTTT
CDR3 protein: CASSLVGRNTEAFF

D gene: TRBD2
V gene: TRBV9
J gene: TRBJ2-2
clone size: .
CDR3 DNA: TGTGCCAGCAGCGTAGGCGGGGGGGCCTTAAACACCGGGGAGCTGTTTTTT
CDR3 protein: CASSVGGGALNTGELFF

D gene: .
V gene: TRBV11-3
J gene: TRBJ2-1
clone size: .
CDR3 DNA: TGTGCCAGCAGCTTAGATCGGACACCCGGAAGGAATGAGCAGTTCTTC
CDR3 protein: CASSLDRTPGRNEQFF

D gene: TRBD1
V gene: TRBV20-1
J gene: TRBJ1-1
clone size: .
CDR3 DNA: TGCAGTGCTCAGACAGGGGGCCAACCTGGGGCTGAAGCTTTCTTT
CDR3 protein: CSAQTGGQPGAEAFF

D gene: .
V gene: TRBV5-4
J gene: TRBJ2-5
clone size: .
CDR3 DNA: TGTGCCAGCAGCTGGTCCCCCCCTGGGACCCAGTACTTC
CDR3 protein: CASSWSPPGTQYF

D gene: .
V gene: TRBV28
J gene: TRBJ1-1
clone size: few
CDR3 DNA: TGTGCCAGCAGTCCTTATCACAGGGCCACTGAAGCTTTCTTT
CDR3 protein: CASSPYHRATEAFF

D gene: .
V gene: TRBV7-6
J gene: TRBJ2-1
clone size: .
CDR3 DNA: TGTGCCAGCAGCTATCTAGCTGCTTCCTACAATGAGCAGTTCTTC
CDR3 protein: CASSYLAASYNEQFF

D gene: .
V gene: TRBV7-4
J gene: TRBJ1-1
clone size: .
CDR3 DNA: TGTGCCAGCAGCTTAGGGATCGCTGAAGCTTTCTTT
CDR3 protein: CASSLGIAEAFF

D gene: TRBD2
V gene: TRBV29-1
J gene: TRBJ2-1
clone size: .
CDR3 DNA: TGCAGCGTTGAAGATTTGTGGACTAGCGGGAGGGTCCCCTACAATGAGCAGTTCTTC
CDR3 protein: CSVEDLWTSGRVPYNEQFF

D gene: TRBD1
V gene: TRBV19
J gene: TRBJ2-7
clone size: once
CDR3 DNA: TGTGCCAGTAGTATGACAGGGGCGCTCTACGAGCAGTACTTC
CDR3 protein: CASSMTGALYEQYF

D gene: TRBD2
V gene: TRBV11-2
J gene: TRBJ2-1
clone size: .
CDR3 DNA: TGTGCCAGCAGCCCCTTTCTAGCGGGCATATACAATGAGCAGTTCTTC
CDR3 protein: CASSPFLAGIYNEQFF

D gene: TRBD2
V gene: TRBV7-3
J gene: TRBJ2-1
clone size: .
CDR3 DNA: TGTGCCAGCATTCGGGGGGCCTACAATGAGCAGTTCTTC
CDR3 protein: CASIRGAYNEQFF

D gene: .
V gene: TRBV7-4
J gene: TRBJ2-1
clone size: .
CDR3 DNA: TGTGCCAGCAGCCGTGATAATGAGCAGTTCTTC
CDR3 protein: CASSRDNEQFF

D gene: TRBD1
V gene: TRBV28
J gene: TRBJ2-5
clone size: .
CDR3 DNA: TGTGCCAGCAGTCACAGGGGGCGGGAGACCCAGTACTTC
CDR3 protein: CASSHRGRETQYF

D gene: TRBD1
V gene: TRBV5-1
J gene: TRBJ1-1
clone size: .
CDR3 DNA: TGCGCCAGCGGGACAGGGGCTTACACTGAAGCTTTCTTT
CDR3 protein: CASGTGAYTEAFF

D gene: TRBD2
V gene: TRBV5-1
J gene: TRBJ2-7
clone size: few
CDR3 DNA: TGCGCCAGCATGGCCCTCGGGACTAGCGCGGACGAGCAGTACTTC
CDR3 protein: CASMALGTSADEQYF

D gene: .
V gene: TRBV5-1
J gene: TRBJ1-1
clone size: .
CDR3 DNA: TGCGCCAGCAGCCACCGGGGGGTCGCTTTCTTT
CDR3 protein: CASSHRGVAFF

D gene: TRBD1
V gene: TRBV4-1
J gene: TRBJ1-1
clone size: .
CDR3 DNA: TGTGCCAGCAGCCAACAGGGGGAAGCTTTCTTT
CDR3 protein: CASSQQGEAFF

D gene: TRBD2
V gene: TRBV4-1
J gene: TRBJ2-4
clone size: few
CDR3 DNA: TGCGCCAGCAGCCAAGAAGGTAGCGGGGGCACCCAAAACATTCAGTACTTC
CDR3 protein: CASSQEGSGGTQNIQYF

D gene: .
V gene: TRBV6-6
J gene: TRBJ2-1
clone size: .
CDR3 DNA: TGTGCCAGCATCAGAAGCGTCTCGGCCTACAATGAGCAGTTCTTC
CDR3 protein: CASIRSVSAYNEQFF

D gene: .
V gene: TRBV6-5
J gene: TRBJ1-4
clone size: once
CDR3 DNA: TGTGCCAGCAGTTACTCGAGAGGGCTCGAGGAAAAACTGTTTTTT
CDR3 protein: CASSYSRGLEEKLFF

D gene: .
V gene: TRBV10-3
J gene: TRBJ2-7
clone size: .
CDR3 DNA: TGTGCCATCAGCCGCGGACGGGAGCAGTACTTC
CDR3 protein: CAISRGREQYF

D gene: .
V gene: TRBV7-8
J gene: TRBJ2-1
clone size: .
CDR3 DNA: TGTGCCAGCAGCGGTGGAATCAATGAGCAGTTCTTC
CDR3 protein: CASSGGINEQFF